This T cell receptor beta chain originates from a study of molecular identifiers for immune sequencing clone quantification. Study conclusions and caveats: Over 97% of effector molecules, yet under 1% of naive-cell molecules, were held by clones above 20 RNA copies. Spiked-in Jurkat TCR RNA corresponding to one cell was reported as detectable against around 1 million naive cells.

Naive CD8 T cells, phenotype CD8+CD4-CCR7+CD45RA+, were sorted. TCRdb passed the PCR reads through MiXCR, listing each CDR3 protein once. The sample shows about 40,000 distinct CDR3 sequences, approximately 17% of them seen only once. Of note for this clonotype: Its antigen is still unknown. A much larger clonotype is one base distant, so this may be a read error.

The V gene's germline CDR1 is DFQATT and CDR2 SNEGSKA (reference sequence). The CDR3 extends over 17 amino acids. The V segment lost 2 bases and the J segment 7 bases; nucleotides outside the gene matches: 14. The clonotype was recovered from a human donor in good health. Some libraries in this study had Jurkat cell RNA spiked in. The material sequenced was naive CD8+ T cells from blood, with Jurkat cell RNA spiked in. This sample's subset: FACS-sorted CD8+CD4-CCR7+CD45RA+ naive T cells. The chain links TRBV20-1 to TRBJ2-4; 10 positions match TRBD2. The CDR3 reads CSARTSGTRGKRNIQYF. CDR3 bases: TGCAGTGCTAGAACTAGCGGGACACGGGGGAAAAGGAACATTCAGTACTTC.